These T cell receptor beta chains were read from a single sample in a study of cytotoxic CD8 clonotypes in ibrutinib-treated CLL. The method was immunoSEQ multiplex PCR; TCRdb's version includes in-frame clones alone and lacks a portion of them. The sample lists about 120,000 clones; approximately 83% were seen once. Source: PBMCs, taken after 24 months of ibrutinib treatment. The receptor set was obtained from a human donor with chronic lymphocytic leukemia. CDR3s include the opening cysteine and the closing phenylalanine or tryptophan. D genes are given only for firm matches.

J | D | V | DNA | CDR3
TRBJ2-3 | . | TRBV7-8 | TGTGCCAGCAGCTTTATCGCCAGCGGCACAGATACGCAGTATTTT | CASSFIASGTDTQYF
TRBJ1-1 | . | TRBV19 | TGTGCCAGTATCCCAGTCGAACCTGAAGCTTTCTTT | CASIPVEPEAFF
TRBJ1-5 | . | TRBV28 | TGTGCCAGCACCCCCCCCAATAATCAGCCCCAGCATTTT | CASTPPNNQPQHF
TRBJ2-3 | . | TRBV7-2 | TGTGCCAGCAGCTTAGCCGTAATAACCGTCACAGATACGCAGTATTTT | CASSLAVITVTDTQYF
TRBJ2-3 | TRBD1 | TRBV6-5 | TGTGCCGCAACCGGGACAGGGGGCACAGATACGCAGTATTTT | CAATGTGGTDTQYF
TRBJ2-3 | . | TRBV7-8 | TGTGCCAGCAGTCCCAAGAGGGCAGATACGCAGTATTTT | CASSPKRADTQYF
TRBJ2-7 | TRBD2 | TRBV18 | TGTGCCAGCTCATCCCGACAGCGGGGTCTAGCGGGAGGGACTGTCGAGCAGTACTTC | CASSSRQRGLAGGTVEQYF
TRBJ2-1 | TRBD2 | TRBV5-1 | TGCGCCAGCAGCTCCGGACTAGCTGAGAATGAGCAGTTCTTC | CASSSGLAENEQFF
TRBJ2-1 | . | TRBV6-6 | TGTGCCAGCAGTAGTTTGAGGAGCGGGAATGAGCAGTTCTTC | CASSSLRSGNEQFF
TRBJ1-5 | . | TRBV27 | TGTGCCAGCAGTTTCTCGGGGCGACAGCCCCAGCATTTT | CASSFSGRQPQHF
TRBJ1-2 | TRBD1 | TRBV5-1 | TGCGCCAGCAGCCCTGCAGGACAGGGGGCTCTCTATGGCTACACCTTC | CASSPAGQGALYGYTF
TRBJ2-6 | . | TRBV28 | TGTGCCAGCAGTTTGGACACCTCTGGGGCCAACGTCCTGACTTTC | CASSLDTSGANVLTF
TRBJ1-3 | . | TRBV5-4 | TGTGCCAGCAGCTTGGAGGGGGGATCTGGAAACACCATATATTTT | CASSLEGGSGNTIYF
TRBJ1-1 | TRBD1 | TRBV2 | TGTGCCAGCAAACCGCAGGGGGTGAACACTGAAGCTTTCTTT | CASKPQGVNTEAFF
TRBJ2-7 | . | TRBV7-2 | TGTGCCAGCAGCTTAGCGGGCGCGAGCTCCTACGAGCAGTACTTC | CASSLAGASSYEQYF
TRBJ1-1 | . | TRBV2 | TGTGCCAGCAGTGAATTCAAGGGTACTGAAGCTTTCTTT | CASSEFKGTEAFF
TRBJ2-3 | . | TRBV9 | TGTGCCAGCAGCGTAGGTTCCACAGATACGCAGTATTTT | CASSVGSTDTQYF
TRBJ2-1 | . | TRBV19 | TGTGCCAGTAGTATACCCACCGAACGTCGCCCAGTCCGGCAGTTCTTC | CASSIPTERRPVRQFF
TRBJ2-1 | . | TRBV18 | TGTGCCAGCTCACCAAGGGAGCGTTGGCGGGCCTACAATGAGCAGTTCTTC | CASSPRERWRAYNEQFF
TRBJ1-3 | . | TRBV19 | TGTGCCAGTAGTAGCACAGGTCTCTCTGGAAACACCATATATTTT | CASSSTGLSGNTIYF